Following are 30 T cell receptor beta chains from one sample sequenced in a study of beta chain features in type 1 diabetes. Study outcomes and limitations: Type 1 diabetes patients had TCRB CDR3s that were shorter (moderately but significantly so) in all four CD4+ subsets.

Every isolated RNA sample was fully reverse transcribed, so sequencing captured expressed TCRB transcripts. The protocol was immunoSEQ multiplex PCR, while the TCRdb copy is restricted to in-frame clones and leaves out a portion. The sample holds some 170,000 clones, roughly 65% seen once. These receptors' targets are unknown. Sequenced input: naive CD4+ T cells from blood. These receptor sequences come from a man aged 30 to 45 with type 1 diabetes.

The rearrangement uses TRBV6-1 and TRBJ2-1; 8 nucleotides align to TRBD2. The CDR3 loop spans 15 amino acids. The germline CDR1 and CDR2 sequences are MNHNS and SASEGT. Unmatched junction bases numbered 6, after V lost 2 bases and J lost 6 bases. CDR3 amino acids: CASSESNGGANEQFF. In DNA, the CDR3 is TGTGCCAGCAGTGAATCAAACGGGGGGGCCAATGAGCAGTTCTTC.

This clone was observed a single time. CDR3 amino acids: CASSLVKGSYNEQFF. CDR3 DNA: TGTGCCAGCAGCCTCGTTAAGGGCTCCTACAATGAGCAGTTCTTC. The chain carries TRBV7-2 and TRBJ2-1, with unresolved D. Germline lookup yields CDR1 SGHTA and CDR2 FQGNSA. Trimming removed 5 bases from V and 0 bases from J, with 11 bases in between. The CDR3 runs 15 residues.

V usage is TRBV9 and J usage is TRBJ2-5, with D possibly being TRBD1 (5 bases). The V and J ends lost 0 bases and 5 bases respectively, with 11 bases between them. CDR3 length: 14 amino acids. Looked up from germline, CDR1 is SGDLS and CDR2 is YYNGEE. This CDR3 reads CASSVVYGAETQYF. The DNA for the CDR3 is TGTGCCAGCAGCGTAGTTTATGGGGCGGAGACCCAGTACTTC.

This clone showed up just a few times. V and J are TRBV28 and TRBJ2-7, with 8 bases that match TRBD2. J was trimmed by 7 bases and V by 10 bases; bases with no gene match: 9. Germline V gives CDR1 MDHEN, CDR2 SYDVKM. The CDR3 consists of 12 residues. CDR3 sequence (DNA): TGTGCCACGAGGGTAGCGGGGAGGGAGCAGTACTTC. Translation: CATRVAGREQYF.

This sequence joins TRBV6-1 and TRBJ2-7, with D tentatively TRBD2 (5 bases). Trimming left V 6 bases short and J 1 base short, with 10 bases between. Germline-derived CDR1 and CDR2 are MNHNS and SASEGT. The CDR3 extends over 13 amino acids. Here the CDR3 DNA reads TGTGCCAGCAGGGCCACGGGGTCCTACGAGCAGTACTTC. Translating it yields CASRATGSYEQYF.

The chain joins TRBV6-5 to TRBJ2-7; no firm D call. CDR3 length equals 13 residues. Per the germline V gene, CDR1 is MNHEY and CDR2 is SVGAGI. V was pared by 7 bases and J by 7 bases, with 17 bases between. Here the CDR3 DNA reads TGTGCCAGCACCCGTGGCCCTCTAGAGGAGCAGTACTTC. This codes for CASTRGPLEEQYF.

This clone is a singleton in its sample. CDR3 sequence (DNA): TGCAGCGTTGAAGGGTCGTTAAGCACAGATACGCAGTATTTT. Translation gives CSVEGSLSTDTQYF. The chain recombines TRBV29-1 with TRBJ2-3; no definite D call. The CDR3 spans 14 residues. Looked up from germline, CDR1 is SQVTM and CDR2 is ANQGSEA. V gave up 1 base and J gave up 0 bases, with 8 bases separating them.

The chain joins TRBV11-2 to TRBJ2-3, with 7 bases matching TRBD1. The CDR3 sequence is 14 residues long. Germline V gene sequence: CDR1 SGHAT, CDR2 FQNNGV. V was clipped by 4 bases and J by 2 bases; unmatched bases: 3. CDR3 DNA sequence: TGTGCCAGCAGCTGGGACAGAAACACAGATACGCAGTATTTT. Its translation is CASSWDRNTDTQYF.

The chain employs TRBV9 and TRBJ2-3; 11 bases map to TRBD2. The CDR3 sequence is 15 residues long. Germline CDR1 reads SGDLS; CDR2 reads YYNGEE. V shed 3 bases and J 2 bases; nucleotides not matched to a gene: 2. The CDR3: CASSETSGATDTQYF. The CDR3 DNA reads as TGTGCCAGCAGCGAGACTAGCGGGGCCACAGATACGCAGTATTTT.

The chain links TRBV29-1 to TRBJ2-2, with 9 positions matching TRBD2. This CDR3 region has 14 residues. The V segment lost 6 bases and the J segment 1 base; nucleotides outside the gene matches: 3. The germline V gene has CDR1 SQVTM and CDR2 ANQGSEA. This CDR3 is CSVIAGVNTGELFF. The DNA for the CDR3 is TGCAGCGTCATAGCGGGGGTGAACACCGGGGAGCTGTTTTTT.

J is TRBJ1-2 and V is TRBV4-3, with 7 bases lining up with TRBD1. CDR1 is LGHNA, CDR2 YSLEER, per germline. CDR3 length: 19 residues. Trimming took 0 bases from V and 4 from J; bases not matched to a gene: 17. CDR3 residues: CASSQDIPRAGGSVYGYTF. The CDR3 region has the DNA TGCGCCAGCAGCCAAGATATCCCCAGGGCAGGGGGATCCGTCTATGGCTACACCTTC.

This rearrangement joins TRBV27 to TRBJ2-1, with D possibly called TRBD1 or TRBD2 (6 bases each). CDR3 size: 14 residues. Germline values: CDR1 MNHEY, CDR2 SMNVEV (reference sequence). With 11 bases removed from V and 2 bases from J, the gap between germline ends came to 16 bases. CDR3 nucleotides: TGTGCCGCTGGGAAGGGGGGAGCCTACAATGAGCAGTTCTTC. It codes for CAAGKGGAYNEQFF.

V usage is TRBV29-1 and J usage is TRBJ1-1; 11 bases agree with TRBD1. V lost 6 bases and J lost 4; bases outside the gene matches: 4. The CDR3 loop spans 13 amino acids. Germline values: CDR1 SQVTM, CDR2 ANQGSEA. The CDR3 sequence: CSVDRGQSTEAFF. CDR3 bases: TGCAGCGTGGACAGGGGGCAGAGCACTGAAGCTTTCTTT.

This clone was detected once. The genes are TRBV27 and TRBJ2-1; no clear D gene. This CDR3 region has 13 residues. Germline assignment: CDR1 MNHEY and CDR2 SMNVEV (reference sequence). Between the trimmed V and J ends, which lost 0 bases and 7 bases, there was a span of 7 bases. The CDR3 here is CASSLSLGNEQFF. CDR3 nucleotide sequence: TGTGCCAGCAGTTTATCGCTGGGAAATGAGCAGTTCTTC.

This sequence joins TRBV5-1 and TRBJ2-5; D unresolved. Germline lookup yields CDR1 SGHRS and CDR2 YFSETQ. The length of the CDR3 is 12 residues. Trimming shortened V by 6 bases and J by 0 bases, and 6 bases separated the two germline ends. CDR3: CASKLNQETQYF. DNA for the CDR3: TGCGCCAGCAAGCTAAACCAAGAGACCCAGTACTTC. The whole variable domain, filled in from reference TRBV5-1 and TRBJ2-5, reads KAGVTQTPRYLIKTRGQQVTLSCSPISGHRSVSWYQQTPGQGLQFLFEYFSETQRNKGNFPGRFSGRQFSNSRSEMNVSTLELGDSALYLCASKLNQETQYFGPGTRLLVL.

The V gene is TRBV25-1, the J gene TRBJ2-5; no clear D gene. Germline lookup yields CDR1 MGHDK and CDR2 SYGVNS. The CDR3 has 15 amino acids. The ends were cut back, 5 bases at V and 1 base at J, with 14 bases in the middle. CDR3 in amino acids: CASSHVRAAQETQYF. In nucleotides, the CDR3 is TGTGCCAGCAGTCATGTACGGGCAGCCCAAGAGACCCAGTACTTC.

The V and J genes are TRBV25-1 and TRBJ2-7, with D possibly called TRBD1 or TRBD2 (5 bases each). CDR3 length equals 12 residues. The V end was cut by 5 bases, the J end by 1 base, with 6 bases between. Germline V lookup: CDR1 MGHDK, CDR2 SYGVNS. The CDR3 spells CASSWGSYEQYF. The CDR3 DNA is TGTGCCAGCAGTTGGGGGTCCTACGAGCAGTACTTC.

The V call is TRBV29-1, the J call TRBJ1-6; 7 nucleotides match TRBD1. Trimming at V came to 6 bases and at J to 9 bases, leaving 11 bases not matched to a gene. The length of the CDR3 is 14 residues. Germline loops: CDR1 SQVTM, CDR2 ANQGSEA. The CDR3: CSVAERQGGSPLHF. CDR3 DNA sequence: TGCAGCGTGGCCGAGCGACAGGGTGGTTCACCCCTCCACTTT.

The V gene is TRBV29-1, the J gene TRBJ2-5, with D possibly matching TRBD2 (6 bases). Germline V CDR1 and CDR2: SQVTM, ANQGSEA. V lost 3 bases to trimming and J lost 3 bases, with 11 bases between them. The CDR3 consists of 13 residues. CDR3 sequence reads: CSVDETRKETQYF. CDR3 DNA: TGCAGCGTTGATGAGACTAGGAAAGAGACCCAGTACTTC. Combining the CDR3 with reference TRBV29-1 and TRBJ2-5 gives the whole variable domain SAVISQKPSRDICQRGTSLTIQCQVDSQVTMMFWYRQQPGQSLTLIATANQGSEATYESGFVIDKFPISRPNLTFSTLTVSNMSPEDSSIYLCSVDETRKETQYFGPGTRLLVL.

The chain recombines TRBV10-3 with TRBJ2-1; D remains ambiguous. Germline V lookup: CDR1 ENHRY, CDR2 SYGVKD. V was cut by 3 bases and J by 0 bases, with 12 bases left in between. The CDR3 runs 16 residues. The CDR3 loop reads CAISDWDGSSYNEQFF. CDR3 nucleotides: TGTGCCATCAGTGATTGGGATGGCAGCTCCTACAATGAGCAGTTCTTC.

The chain has TRBV30 and TRBJ1-5; D is unclear. Germline values: CDR1 GTSNPN, CDR2 SVGIG (reference sequence). The V end lost 2 bases, the J end lost 0 bases, and 11 bases lay between the germline ends. The CDR3 length is 15 residues. The CDR3 DNA is TGTGCCTGGAGTCTCGGGCAGCTTAGCAATCAGCCCCAGCATTTT. It is translated as CAWSLGQLSNQPQHF.

This clone is a singleton in its sample. The chain is built from TRBV7-9 and TRBJ2-7; TRBD2 agrees at 10 bases. V shed 5 bases and J 4 bases; nucleotides not matched to a gene: 5. CDR1 and CDR2 from the germline V gene are SEHNR and FQNEAQ (reference sequence). The CDR3 is 14 residues long. CDR3 nucleotides: TGTGCCAGCAGCCCTCTAGCGGGGGTTTACGAGCAGTACTTC. Translating it yields CASSPLAGVYEQYF.

The rearrangement joins TRBV11-2 to TRBJ1-2; 8 bases match TRBD1. The ends lost 5 bases at V and 5 bases at J; junction bases unmatched: 16. This CDR3 is 17 amino acids long. Germline-derived CDR1 and CDR2 are SGHAT and FQNNGV. The CDR3 sequence is CASSRGTGPPSKYGYTF. The CDR3 bases are TGTGCCAGCAGCCGAGGGACAGGTCCGCCTAGTAAATATGGCTACACCTTC.

The chain links TRBV7-9 to TRBJ2-3; D could derive from TRBD1 or TRBD2 (5 bases each). The CDR3 has 16 amino acids. Per germline, CDR1 SEHNR and CDR2 FQNEAQ (reference sequence). Between the trimmed V and J ends, which lost 5 bases and 4 bases, there was a span of 19 bases. CDR3 bases: TGTGCCAGCAGCCTTTCCGGGACCCTTGAGGCAGATACGCAGTATTTT. This sequence encodes CASSLSGTLEADTQYF.

The chain links TRBV30 to TRBJ2-7, with D possibly being TRBD2 (6 bases). Germline-derived CDR1 and CDR2 are GTSNPN and SVGIG (reference sequence). This CDR3 comprises 12 residues. Trimming cost V 4 bases and J 6 bases, with 13 bases left between them. CDR3 sequence (DNA): TGTGCCTGGAACGTCGGGAGTCCCGAGCAGTACTTC. Translation: CAWNVGSPEQYF.

J is TRBJ2-3 and V is TRBV7-9; D is perhaps TRBD2 (5 bases). V lost 2 bases to trimming and J lost 4 bases, with 13 bases between them. This CDR3 has 15 residues. CDR1 and CDR2 (germline): SEHNR, FQNEAQ (reference sequence). CDR3 nucleotides: TGTGCCAGCAGCTTAACCGGACTTCCCCCAGATACGCAGTATTTT. This codes for CASSLTGLPPDTQYF.

On this clone itself: Other DNA sequences from this sample encode an identical CDR3 as well. The genes are TRBV29-1 and TRBJ2-7; maybe TRBD2 (5 bases). CDR1 and CDR2 (germline): SQVTM, ANQGSEA. The ends were cut back, 4 bases at V and 3 bases at J, with 7 bases in the middle. This CDR3 comprises 11 residues. The CDR3: CSVVGGYEQYF. The CDR3 DNA reads TGCAGCGTTGTAGGAGGCTACGAGCAGTACTTC.

The chain combines TRBV15 with TRBJ2-6; D call uncertain. The CDR3 length is 14 residues. Trimming took off 1 base at V and 3 bases at J, with 4 bases between the two ends. CDR1 and CDR2 (germline): LNHNV, YYDKDF (reference sequence). The CDR3 loop is CATSRGLGANVLTF. CDR3 in DNA: TGTGCCACCAGCAGAGGTCTTGGGGCCAACGTCCTGACTTTC.

This clone has a handful of counts. The chain employs TRBV9 and TRBJ2-3; D gene uncertain. From germline, CDR1 is SGDLS and CDR2 YYNGEE. This CDR3 has 17 amino acids. V shed 4 bases and J shed 3 bases, with 21 bases lying between them. In DNA form, the CDR3 reads TGTGCCAGCAGCCCTCGTCCGACCGCTCCCTCTACAGATACGCAGTATTTT. It specifies CASSPRPTAPSTDTQYF. Complete variable domain (other parts from reference TRBV9 and TRBJ2-3): DSGVTQTPKHLITATGQRVTLRCSPRSGDLSVYWYQQSLDQGLQFLIQYYNGEERAKGNILERFSAQQFPDLHSELNLSSLELGDSALYFCASSPRPTAPSTDTQYFGPGTRLTVL.

The rearrangement joins TRBV4-1 to TRBJ2-7; D is undetermined. The CDR3 contains 15 residues. Trimming took off 1 base at V and 0 bases at J, with 10 bases between the two ends. The germline gives CDR1 MGHRA, CDR2 YSYEKL. As DNA, the CDR3 is TGCGCCAGCAGCCAAGGCCACGGTAGCTCCTACGAGCAGTACTTC. Residues: CASSQGHGSSYEQYF.